A selection of T cell receptor beta chains follows, all from one sample in a study of PD-L1 blockade in urothelial cancer. The repertoire was sequenced with immunoSEQ multiplex PCR; TCRdb's copy has only in-frame clones and lacks some. The data show about 95,000 clones, around 89% seen once. The sample consisted of PBMCs, taken around atezolizumab (anti-PD-L1) treatment. Every receptor here comes from a man in his 60s with urothelial cancer. The CDR3 runs from the conserved cysteine through the conserved F or W. D genes are given only for firm matches. Some rows mark clone size as missing; the rest say once, few, many or name a class of expanded clone.

TGTGCCAGCAGTTTATCACGGACGGGGTCGACGTCACCCCTCCACTTT	CASSLSRTGSTSPLHF	once	TRBV27	TRBJ1-6	.
TGTGCCAGCAGTCTGGGGAGGTTGTACGGCTACACCTTC	CASSLGRLYGYTF	.	TRBV28	TRBJ1-2	.
TGCGCCAGCAGCGTTACAGGGGGCAATCAGCCCCAGCATTTT	CASSVTGGNQPQHF	.	TRBV5-1	TRBJ1-5	TRBD1
TGTGCCAGCAGCTTCCAGGGGGCAGGGGGAGAGACCCAGTACTTC	CASSFQGAGGETQYF	.	TRBV7-2	TRBJ2-5	TRBD1
TGTGCCAGCAGCGTAGAAGGGAGTCTGGATCAGCCCCAGCATTTT	CASSVEGSLDQPQHF	.	TRBV9	TRBJ1-5	.
TGTGCCACCAGCAGAGAACAGGGGTATGAGCAGTTCTTC	CATSREQGYEQFF	.	TRBV15	TRBJ2-1	TRBD1
TGTGCCAGCAGCCAAGATGGGCAGTTTAATCAGCCCCAGCATTTT	CASSQDGQFNQPQHF	.	TRBV4-2	TRBJ1-5	.
TGTGCCAGCAGTGCAGGGAACACTGAAGCTTTCTTT	CASSAGNTEAFF	.	TRBV2	TRBJ1-1	.
TGTGCCATCAGGGAATCCGGGACTAGTCCGAACAATGAGCAGTTCTTC	CAIRESGTSPNNEQFF	.	TRBV10-3	TRBJ2-1	TRBD2
TGTGCCAGCAGCCCCGGGACAGGGGAAGAGACCCAGTACTTC	CASSPGTGEETQYF	.	TRBV4-2	TRBJ2-5	TRBD1
TGTGCCAGTAGTCTTCGTGGACAGGATAGCAATCAGCCCCAGCATTTT	CASSLRGQDSNQPQHF	few	TRBV19	TRBJ1-5	TRBD1
TGTGCCAGCAGTGAGGGACAGGGGGCGAGAGAGCAGTACTTC	CASSEGQGAREQYF	.	TRBV6-1	TRBJ2-5	TRBD1
TGCGCCAGCAGGCTGGGGGGGAACCCACCTGGAAACACCATATATTTT	CASRLGGNPPGNTIYF	.	TRBV4-1	TRBJ1-3	.
TGTGCCAGCTCACACGGGACAGGGGGCGCATCTTCACCCCTCCACTTT	CASSHGTGGASSPLHF	few	TRBV18	TRBJ1-6	TRBD1
TGTGCCAGTAGTCCCCATTTAGCGAAGGTGAACACTGAAGCTTTCTTT	CASSPHLAKVNTEAFF	.	TRBV19	TRBJ1-1	.
TGTGCCAGCAGCGTAGGGAGAGGCGGGGAGCTGTTTTTT	CASSVGRGGELFF	.	TRBV9	TRBJ2-2	.
TGTGCCTGGAGCCGGTCCTATAATTCACCCCTCCACTTT	CAWSRSYNSPLHF	.	TRBV30	TRBJ1-6	.
TGCGCCACCCACGGGACAGGGGTCACCGGGGAGCTGTTTTTT	CATHGTGVTGELFF	.	TRBV10-2	TRBJ2-2	TRBD1
TGTGCCAGCTCAGGGACAGTCAGGGGTGAGCCCCAGCATTTT	CASSGTVRGEPQHF	.	TRBV18	TRBJ1-5	TRBD1
TGTGTCAGAAGCTTGAATTCGCGAGTTTACAATGAGCAGTTCTTC	CVRSLNSRVYNEQFF	.	TRBV7-5	TRBJ2-1	.
TGTGCCAGCAGCGCTACACCGGGAGCCAACACAGATACGCAGTATTTT	CASSATPGANTDTQYF	.	TRBV9	TRBJ2-3	.
TGTGCCAGCAGCCTCGGGACTCAGCAGTATTTT	CASSLGTQQYF	.	TRBV5-6	TRBJ2-3	.
TGTGCCAGCTCACCGTGGCCTAGCGGGAGCTCCTACAATGAGCAGTTCTTC	CASSPWPSGSSYNEQFF	.	TRBV18	TRBJ2-1	TRBD2
TGTGCCAGCAGTGAAGCGGCAGGGGCAGATACGCAGTATTTT	CASSEAAGADTQYF	.	TRBV6-1	TRBJ2-3	.
TGCGCCAGCAGCTTCCTACCCGGGACAAACCCGGGGGAGACCCAGTACTTC	CASSFLPGTNPGETQYF	.	TRBV5-1	TRBJ2-5	.
TGTGCCAGCACCCGTGGAGGGCTCTCCTACGAGCAGTACTTC	CASTRGGLSYEQYF	.	TRBV5-6	TRBJ2-7	.
TGTGCCAGCAGTGATTACAGGGGGCCGGGCCAAAACATTCAGTACTTC	CASSDYRGPGQNIQYF	.	TRBV6-1	TRBJ2-4	TRBD1
TGTGCCAGCAGTGACCAGGGACAGGGCTACGAGCAGTACTTC	CASSDQGQGYEQYF	.	TRBV2	TRBJ2-7	TRBD1
TGCGCCAGCAGCCTTAGCGGGGGGGGACAGGGGGCGACCGGCTACACCTTC	CASSLSGGGQGATGYTF	.	TRBV4-1	TRBJ1-2	TRBD1
TGTGCCAGCAGCTTGCGGGGGACCGACGAGCAGTACTTC	CASSLRGTDEQYF	.	TRBV5-4	TRBJ2-7	.
TGTGCCAGCAGCCAAGTACGGCAGGGCTATGGCTACACCTTC	CASSQVRQGYGYTF	.	TRBV14	TRBJ1-2	.